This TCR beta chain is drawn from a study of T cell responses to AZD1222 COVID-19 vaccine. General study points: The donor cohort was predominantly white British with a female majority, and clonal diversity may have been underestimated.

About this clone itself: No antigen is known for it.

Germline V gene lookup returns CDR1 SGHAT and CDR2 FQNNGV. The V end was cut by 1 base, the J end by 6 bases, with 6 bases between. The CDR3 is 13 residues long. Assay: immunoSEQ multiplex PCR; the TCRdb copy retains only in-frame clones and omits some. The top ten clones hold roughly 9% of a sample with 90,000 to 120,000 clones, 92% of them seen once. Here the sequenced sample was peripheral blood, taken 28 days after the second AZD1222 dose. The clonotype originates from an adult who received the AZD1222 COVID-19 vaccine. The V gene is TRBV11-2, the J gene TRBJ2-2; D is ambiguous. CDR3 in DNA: TGTGCCAGCAGCTTAGGCCGCTCCGGGGAGCTGTTTTTT. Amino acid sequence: CASSLGRSGELFF.